A selection of T cell receptor beta chains follows, all from one sample in a study of early T cells in non-severe SARS-CoV-2 infection. TCRdb re-derived calls from the 5' RACE reads in MiXCR, one entry per CDR3 protein. The sample has about 100,000 distinct CDR3 sequences; over 10% are singletons. Source material: whole blood. The receptor source for this set is an adult who was a healthcare worker with PCR-confirmed SARS-CoV-2 infection or an uninfected control (not recorded which). CDR3s include the opening cysteine and the closing phenylalanine or tryptophan. D genes are given only for firm matches. Only some rows state a clone size, as once, few, many or a class for expanded clones.

d_call: TRBD2
clone_size: NA
j_call: TRBJ2-1
v_call: TRBV2
cdr3_length: 14
cdr3_aa: CASRRLAGLDEQFF
cdr3_nt: TGTGCCAGCAGAAGACTAGCGGGTTTAGATGAGCAGTTCTTC

d_call: NA
clone_size: few
j_call: TRBJ2-6
v_call: TRBV11-2
cdr3_length: 15
cdr3_aa: CASSLDSGFPLVLTF
cdr3_nt: TGTGCCAGCAGCTTAGATTCGGGGTTCCCACTCGTCCTGACTTTC

d_call: NA
clone_size: many
j_call: TRBJ1-2
v_call: TRBV11-2
cdr3_length: 15
cdr3_aa: CASSFTSAGAQGYTF
cdr3_nt: TGTGCCAGCAGCTTTACGTCCGCGGGGGCTCAGGGCTACACCTTC

d_call: TRBD1
clone_size: few
j_call: TRBJ1-5
v_call: TRBV28
cdr3_length: 17
cdr3_aa: CASSFLMPGQAPQPQHF
cdr3_nt: TGTGCCAGCAGTTTCCTCATGCCGGGACAGGCCCCCCAGCCCCAGCATTTT

d_call: NA
clone_size: NA
j_call: TRBJ2-2
v_call: TRBV28
cdr3_length: 12
cdr3_aa: CASSLSVGELFF
cdr3_nt: TGTGCCAGCAGCCTTAGCGTCGGGGAGCTGTTTTTT

d_call: TRBD1
clone_size: NA
j_call: TRBJ1-1
v_call: TRBV28
cdr3_length: 15
cdr3_aa: CASRVSGQRNTEAFF
cdr3_nt: TGTGCCAGCAGGGTGTCGGGACAGCGGAACACTGAAGCTTTCTTT

d_call: TRBD1
clone_size: few
j_call: TRBJ2-1
v_call: TRBV12-3/TRBV12-4
cdr3_length: 14
cdr3_aa: CATSTGGPYNEQFF
cdr3_nt: TGTGCCACCTCGACAGGGGGTCCCTACAATGAGCAGTTCTTC

d_call: TRBD1
clone_size: many
j_call: TRBJ1-1
v_call: TRBV6-1
cdr3_length: 13
cdr3_aa: CASSRSRTGEAFF
cdr3_nt: TGTGCCAGCAGCAGATCCAGGACAGGGGAAGCTTTCTTT

d_call: NA
clone_size: NA
j_call: TRBJ1-1
v_call: TRBV29-1
cdr3_length: 12
cdr3_aa: CSVAERGTEAFF
cdr3_nt: TGCAGCGTCGCCGAGAGGGGCACTGAAGCTTTCTTT

d_call: TRBD1
clone_size: many
j_call: TRBJ1-3
v_call: TRBV4-2
cdr3_length: 20
cdr3_aa: CASSQDGGWTQAYRGNTIYF
cdr3_nt: TGTGCCAGCAGCCAAGATGGAGGTTGGACTCAGGCTTACAGGGGGAACACCATATATTTT

d_call: NA
clone_size: NA
j_call: TRBJ2-3
v_call: TRBV6-5
cdr3_length: 15
cdr3_aa: CASTPLGRLTDTQYF
cdr3_nt: TGTGCCAGCACCCCCTTGGGGCGACTGACAGATACGCAGTATTTT

d_call: NA
clone_size: NA
j_call: TRBJ2-1
v_call: TRBV5-6
cdr3_length: 16
cdr3_aa: CASSLGGAGITGEQFF
cdr3_nt: TGTGCCAGCAGCTTGGGAGGGGCTGGAATCACGGGAGAGCAGTTCTTC

d_call: NA
clone_size: NA
j_call: TRBJ1-5
v_call: TRBV28
cdr3_length: 12
cdr3_aa: CASSSPLWPQHF
cdr3_nt: TGTGCCAGCAGTTCACCCTTATGGCCCCAGCATTTT

d_call: NA
clone_size: few
j_call: TRBJ1-6
v_call: TRBV5-4
cdr3_length: 16
cdr3_aa: CASSLGGTMENSPLHF
cdr3_nt: TGTGCCAGCAGCTTGGGGGGGACTATGGAGAATTCACCCCTCCACTTT

d_call: TRBD2
clone_size: many
j_call: TRBJ2-7
v_call: TRBV6-6
cdr3_length: 14
cdr3_aa: CASSSSGGPYEQYF
cdr3_nt: TGTGCCAGCAGTTCTAGCGGGGGGCCCTACGAGCAGTACTTC

d_call: TRBD1
clone_size: NA
j_call: TRBJ2-1
v_call: TRBV28
cdr3_length: 17
cdr3_aa: CASRRLLRDRDDNEQFF
cdr3_nt: TGTGCCAGCCGACGTCTACTCCGGGACAGGGACGATAATGAGCAGTTCTTC

d_call: TRBD1
clone_size: NA
j_call: TRBJ2-7
v_call: TRBV18
cdr3_length: 16
cdr3_aa: CASSSTATGKSYEQYF
cdr3_nt: TGTGCCAGCTCATCAACCGCGACAGGGAAGTCCTACGAGCAGTACTTC

d_call: NA
clone_size: NA
j_call: TRBJ2-1
v_call: TRBV9
cdr3_length: 18
cdr3_aa: CASSVGVRGRQDNNEQFF
cdr3_nt: TGTGCCAGCAGCGTAGGGGTCCGGGGCCGACAGGATAACAATGAGCAGTTCTTC

d_call: NA
clone_size: many
j_call: TRBJ2-5
v_call: TRBV3-1
cdr3_length: 16
cdr3_aa: CASSQDGVYGEETQYF
cdr3_nt: TGTGCCAGCAGCCAAGATGGAGTCTATGGGGAAGAGACCCAGTACTTC

d_call: NA
clone_size: NA
j_call: TRBJ1-4
v_call: TRBV7-4
cdr3_length: 13
cdr3_aa: CASLATTNEKLFF
cdr3_nt: TGTGCCAGCTTAGCAACAACTAATGAAAAACTGTTTTTT

d_call: NA
clone_size: NA
j_call: TRBJ1-3
v_call: TRBV10-1
cdr3_length: 14
cdr3_aa: CASSESGSENTIYF
cdr3_nt: TGCGCCAGCAGTGAATCAGGGTCTGAAAACACCATATATTTT

d_call: NA
clone_size: many
j_call: TRBJ2-6
v_call: TRBV5-6
cdr3_length: 17
cdr3_aa: CASSLVAASSGANVLTF
cdr3_nt: TGTGCCAGCAGCTTGGTGGCAGCCAGCTCTGGGGCCAACGTCCTGACTTTC

d_call: NA
clone_size: NA
j_call: TRBJ1-4
v_call: TRBV27
cdr3_length: 17
cdr3_aa: CASSSRQGGATNEKLFF
cdr3_nt: TGTGCCAGCAGTTCGCGTCAGGGTGGGGCAACTAATGAAAAACTGTTTTTT

d_call: NA
clone_size: few
j_call: TRBJ2-3
v_call: TRBV3-1
cdr3_length: 16
cdr3_aa: CASSPTYGGGTDTQYF
cdr3_nt: TGTGCCAGCAGCCCAACCTACGGAGGGGGCACAGATACGCAGTATTTT

d_call: TRBD1
clone_size: few
j_call: TRBJ1-5
v_call: TRBV15
cdr3_length: 15
cdr3_aa: CATSSMTGAGRPQHF
cdr3_nt: TGTGCCACCAGCTCTATGACAGGGGCAGGGCGGCCCCAGCATTTT

d_call: NA
clone_size: many
j_call: TRBJ2-1
v_call: TRBV27
cdr3_length: 14
cdr3_aa: CASSFFMSGPEQFF
cdr3_nt: TGTGCCAGCAGTTTCTTTATGTCTGGCCCTGAGCAGTTCTTC

d_call: NA
clone_size: NA
j_call: TRBJ2-1
v_call: TRBV6-1
cdr3_length: 17
cdr3_aa: CASSETAGPLLYNEQFF
cdr3_nt: TGTGCCAGCAGTGAAACCGCCGGACCATTACTCTACAATGAGCAGTTCTTC